This T cell receptor beta chain was captured in a study of blood T cell repertoires in COVID-19. Participants spanned ages 18 to 89 years and resided in fewer than 30 US areas. Assignment of participants to cohorts was predicated upon participant-reported clinical history. This clone appeared a single time. Original data processing: How many nucleated cells were present was estimated from reference gene primer amplification. Method: immunoSEQ multiplex PCR; TCRdb's copy keeps in-frame clones and lacks some. The V and J calls and the clone size are those of that table, but D and trimming were determined from the DNA. The table records 160,000 or so clones, about 90% of them present only once. The TCR sequence derives from a human donor with acute COVID-19. The donor label of this sample is uncertain. Sequencing was carried out using PBMCs or T cells enriched from blood (not recorded which).

The CDR3 protein is CASSPRDPKNSPLHF. The CDR3 DNA reads as TGCGCCAGCAGCCCCCGGGATCCCAAAAATTCACCCCTCCACTTT. The J gene is TRBJ1-6, the V gene TRBV5-1; D call uncertain. The CDR3 spans 15 residues. V lost 4 bases and J 7 bases, leaving 15 bases between the germline ends. The germline V gene encodes CDR1 SGHRS and CDR2 YFSETQ.